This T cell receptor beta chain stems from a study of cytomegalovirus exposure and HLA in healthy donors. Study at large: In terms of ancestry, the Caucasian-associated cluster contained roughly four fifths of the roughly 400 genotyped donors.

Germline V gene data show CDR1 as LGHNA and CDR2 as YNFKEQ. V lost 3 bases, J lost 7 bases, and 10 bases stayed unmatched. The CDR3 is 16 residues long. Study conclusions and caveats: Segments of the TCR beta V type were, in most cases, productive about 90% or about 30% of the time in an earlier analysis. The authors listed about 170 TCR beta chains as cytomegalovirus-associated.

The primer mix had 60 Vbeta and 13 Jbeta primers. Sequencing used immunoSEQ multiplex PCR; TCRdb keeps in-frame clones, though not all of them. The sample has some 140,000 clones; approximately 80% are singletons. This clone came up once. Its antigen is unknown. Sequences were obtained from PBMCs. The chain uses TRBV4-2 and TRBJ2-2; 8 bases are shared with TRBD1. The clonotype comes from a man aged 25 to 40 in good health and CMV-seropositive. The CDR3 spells CASSHGQGLKYGELFF. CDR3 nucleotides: TGTGCCAGCAGCCATGGACAGGGATTGAAATACGGGGAGCTGTTTTTT.